Below, 26 T cell receptor beta chains from the same sample are listed, as sequenced in a study of shared clonotypes between healthy human individuals. Clones were read by immunoSEQ multiplex PCR, and TCRdb kept only the in-frame ones, dropping some. The table lists under 600,000 clones, more than 95% of them singletons, with around 0.058% in the top ten. The sample comprised naive CD4+ T cells sorted from blood. Subset here: CD45RA+ positively selected. These TCRs come from a woman in her twenties or thirties in good health.

This clone has just one count. Written as DNA, the CDR3 is TGTGCCAGCAGCAAACTAGCGGGAGTAGGTAATGAGCAGTTCTTC. Translating it yields CASSKLAGVGNEQFF. The chain recombines TRBV7-2 with TRBJ2-1; TRBD2 aligns across 11 bases. This CDR3 comprises 15 residues. V shed 5 bases and J 7 bases; nucleotides not matched to a gene: 7. In germline, CDR1 is SGHTA, CDR2 FQGNSA.

The J gene is TRBJ1-2, the V gene TRBV10-3; D remains unclear. This CDR3 contains 13 residues. Trimming stripped 6 bases from V and 3 bases from J, with 11 bases between. Germline V lookup: CDR1 ENHRY, CDR2 SYGVKD. The CDR3 nucleotides read TGTGCCATCAGGGTATTGGACGACTATGGCTACACCTTC. As protein: CAIRVLDDYGYTF.

The gene calls are TRBV7-8 and TRBJ2-2; 8 nucleotides agree with TRBD2. This CDR3 contains 15 residues. Germline lookup yields CDR1 SGHVS and CDR2 FQNEAQ. The V gene end was trimmed by 5 bases and the J gene end by 6 bases; junction bases not matched to a gene: 8. In nucleotides, the CDR3 is TGTGCCAGCAGCCGCGGGCTAGCGGGCGCCGGGGAGCTGTTTTTT. Translated: CASSRGLAGAGELFF.

The chain uses TRBV5-1 and TRBJ2-7, with unresolved D. Germline CDR1 is SGHRS and CDR2 is YFSETQ. Between the trimmed V and J ends, which lost 0 bases and 7 bases, there was a span of 8 bases. This CDR3 is 12 amino acids long. The CDR3 protein is CASSLASSEQYF. DNA of the CDR3: TGCGCCAGCAGCTTGGCCAGCAGTGAGCAGTACTTC.

The rearrangement links TRBV6-1 to TRBJ1-1, with 7 bases identical to TRBD1. The length of the CDR3 is 13 residues. Germline CDR1 is MNHNS and CDR2 is SASEGT. V dropped 3 bases and J dropped 6; count of bases not matched to a gene: 4. The CDR3 DNA reads TGTGCCAGCAGTGACAGGGGGTACGCTGAAGCTTTCTTT. It encodes CASSDRGYAEAFF.

The V and J genes are TRBV10-3 and TRBJ2-7, with D possibly TRBD2 on 5 matching bases. This CDR3 has 12 amino acids. Germline CDR1 ENHRY, CDR2 SYGVKD. Between the trimmed V and J ends, which lost 2 bases and 3 bases, there was a span of 5 bases. The DNA of the CDR3 is TGTGCCATCAGTGAGGCGGGCTACGAGCAGTACTTC. Its translation: CAISEAGYEQYF.

The chain couples TRBV11-2 to TRBJ1-2, with D possibly being TRBD1 (5 bases). Germline V gives CDR1 SGHAT, CDR2 FQNNGV. The CDR3 totals 19 residues. Trimming cost V 5 bases and J 1 base, with 26 bases left between them. The DNA for the CDR3 is TGTGCCAGCAGCATAGCAGGGACTAAGGCCTTATATTTTAACTATGGCTACACCTTC. It codes for CASSIAGTKALYFNYGYTF.

This clone appeared a single time. This sequence joins TRBV7-8 and TRBJ1-2; D uncertain. Trimming took 1 base from V and 6 from J, leaving 9 bases between them. The CDR3 has 13 residues. In germline, CDR1 is SGHVS, CDR2 FQNEAQ. The CDR3 reads CASSLGFRDGYTF. CDR3 DNA sequence: TGTGCCAGCAGCTTAGGGTTCAGAGATGGCTACACCTTC.

J is TRBJ2-1 and V is TRBV28; D gene ambiguous. The CDR3 spans 14 residues. Per germline, CDR1 MDHEN and CDR2 SYDVKM. Between the trimmed V and J ends, which lost 3 bases and 4 bases, there was a span of 10 bases. The CDR3 spells CASSFDGPYNEQFF. Here the CDR3 DNA reads TGTGCCAGCAGTTTCGACGGCCCATACAATGAGCAGTTCTTC.

This clone was seen just once. This chain joins TRBV19 and TRBJ1-5, with TRBD1 as a possible D gene (5 bases). The CDR3 spans 15 residues. Trimming took off 3 bases at V and 4 bases at J, with 13 bases between the two ends. Germline V CDR1 and CDR2: LNHDA, SQIVND (reference sequence). In nucleotides, the CDR3 is TGTGCCAGTAGTATCTACAGACAGAAAAATCAGCCCCAGCATTTT. Protein: CASSIYRQKNQPQHF.

The rearrangement links TRBV25-1 to TRBJ1-2; D may be TRBD1 (5 bases). CDR3 length: 12 amino acids. Germline V gene lookup returns CDR1 MGHDK and CDR2 SYGVNS. Trimming stripped 5 bases from V and 4 bases from J, with 8 bases between. The CDR3 region is CASSQGLYGYTF. Here the CDR3 DNA reads TGTGCCAGCAGTCAGGGCCTCTATGGCTACACCTTC.

The CDR3 DNA is TGTGCCAGCAGTTTAGGAATGATGAGCTACGAGCAGTACTTC. It yields the protein CASSLGMMSYEQYF. The genes are TRBV28 and TRBJ2-7; D call uncertain. CDR1 and CDR2 (germline): MDHEN, SYDVKM. The germline V and J ends were trimmed by 2 bases and 3 bases, with 11 bases remaining between them. This CDR3 has 14 amino acids. The whole variable domain, filled in from reference TRBV28 and TRBJ2-7, reads DVKVTQSSRYLVKRTGEKVFLECVQDMDHENMFWYRQDPGLGLRLIYFSYDVKMKEKGDIPEGYSVSREKKERFSLILESASTNQTSMYLCASSLGMMSYEQYFGPGTRLTVT.

The chain links TRBV7-9 to TRBJ2-5; 8 nucleotides match TRBD1. The germline V gene has CDR1 SEHNR and CDR2 FQNEAQ (reference sequence). The CDR3 has 16 residues. After removal of 2 bases from V and 1 base from J, the junction contained 6 bases not matched to a gene. The CDR3 region has the DNA TGTGCCAGCAGCTTAAGCAGGGGGCCCTCCCAAGAGACCCAGTACTTC. This sequence encodes CASSLSRGPSQETQYF.

The gene calls are TRBV28 and TRBJ1-2; D call uncertain. This CDR3 spans 15 amino acids. The V and J ends lost 7 bases and 4 bases respectively, with 19 bases between them. Germline V gene sequence: CDR1 MDHEN, CDR2 SYDVKM. CDR3 DNA: TGTGCCAGCAAACCAAGGCTCCGACACCCCTATGGCTACACCTTC. It codes for CASKPRLRHPYGYTF.

The DNA of the CDR3 is TGCGCCAGCAGCCAAGAAGGCGGGAGAGGCGCAGATACGCAGTATTTT. Protein sequence: CASSQEGGRGADTQYF. The rearrangement joins TRBV4-1 to TRBJ2-3, with 7 bases that match TRBD2. Germline loops: CDR1 MGHRA, CDR2 YSYEKL. Losses at the gene ends were 0 bases for V and 4 bases for J; bases not matched to a gene: 7. This CDR3 comprises 16 residues.

This sequence joins TRBV6-6 and TRBJ2-7; 11 bases agree with TRBD1. Looked up from germline, CDR1 is MNHNY and CDR2 is SVGAGI (reference sequence). V dropped 5 bases and J dropped 7; count of bases not matched to a gene: 10. This CDR3 comprises 15 residues. The CDR3 DNA sequence: TGTGCCAGCAGTGGACAGGGGGCGCGTGCGGGGGAGCAGTACTTC. Translated: CASSGQGARAGEQYF.

The chain carries TRBV18 and TRBJ2-7; 7 bases fit TRBD2. CDR3 length equals 18 residues. The V segment lost 2 bases and the J segment 4 bases; nucleotides outside the gene matches: 17. Germline lookup yields CDR1 KGHSH and CDR2 LQKENI. The CDR3 coding sequence is TGTGCCAGCTCACCAATGTCCCCTAAAGCGGGACGAACATACGAGCAGTACTTC. As protein: CASSPMSPKAGRTYEQYF.

CDR3 residues: CATRDRSYEQYF. The DNA of the CDR3 is TGTGCCACGCGCGACAGGTCCTACGAGCAGTACTTC. The V call is TRBV2, the J call TRBJ2-7; tentatively, D is TRBD1 (6 bases). Trimming removed 10 bases at V and 1 base at J, with 11 bases between. The CDR3 consists of 12 residues. Germline loops: CDR1 SNHLY, CDR2 FYNNEI.

This clone has only a few counts. The chain's CDR3 is CASKVNMNTEAFF. The CDR3 nucleotides read TGTGCCAGCAAGGTTAACATGAACACTGAAGCTTTCTTT. The V call is TRBV28, the J call TRBJ1-1; no clear D gene. Looked up from germline, CDR1 is MDHEN and CDR2 is SYDVKM. V lost 7 bases to trimming and J lost 0 bases, with 9 bases between them. The CDR3 runs 13 residues.

The V and J genes are TRBV6-6 and TRBJ1-5; D unclear. Germline CDR1 and CDR2: MNHNY and SVGAGI (reference sequence). CDR3 length: 14 residues. The V gene lost 4 bases and the J gene lost 3 bases, with 10 bases spanning the gap. The CDR3 nucleotides are TGTGCCAGCAGTTTCTCCCGGGTCAATCAGCCCCAGCATTTT. Translation gives CASSFSRVNQPQHF.

The chain uses TRBV5-4 and TRBJ2-6; D tentatively reads TRBD1 or TRBD2 (5 bases each). This CDR3 has 14 residues. The V gene lost 2 bases and the J gene lost 7 bases, with 10 bases spanning the gap. From germline, CDR1 is SGHNT and CDR2 YYREEE (reference sequence). For the CDR3, the DNA is TGTGCCAGCAGCTTAAAGAGGGGTGCCAACGTCCTGACTTTC. Protein: CASSLKRGANVLTF.

This clone was seen just once. The rearrangement links TRBV5-1 to TRBJ2-2, with 8 nucleotides matching TRBD1. Germline assignment: CDR1 SGHRS and CDR2 YFSETQ. The CDR3 sequence is 15 residues long. Trimming at V came to 1 base and at J to 6 bases, leaving 5 bases not matched to a gene. CDR3 in DNA: TGCGCCAGCAGCTTGAGAGACAGGGGAGCCGGGGAGCTGTTTTTT. Translated, it gives CASSLRDRGAGELFF.

This chain links TRBV5-4 with TRBJ2-7, with no clear D. There are 12 residues in the CDR3. V lost 2 bases, J lost 8 bases, and 11 bases lay in between. Germline V CDR1 and CDR2: SGHNT, YYREEE (reference sequence). The CDR3 here is CASSFSSAKQYF. The CDR3 DNA reads as TGTGCCAGCAGCTTTTCTTCCGCTAAGCAGTACTTC.

V and J are TRBV28 and TRBJ2-1; TRBD2 aligns across 10 bases. This CDR3 region has 16 residues. Germline assignment: CDR1 MDHEN and CDR2 SYDVKM. V lost 7 bases, J lost 7 bases, and 13 bases stayed unmatched. The CDR3 region is CASNSPEREGRNEQFF. The CDR3, as DNA: TGTGCCAGCAATTCGCCCGAGCGGGAGGGCCGGAATGAGCAGTTCTTC.

There are a few counts of this clone. The chain uses TRBV2 and TRBJ1-2; unclear D gene. This CDR3 has 13 amino acids. Germline loops: CDR1 SNHLY, CDR2 FYNNEI. V lost 5 bases and J 4 bases, leaving 11 bases between the germline ends. The CDR3 DNA is TGTGCCAGCAGTAGCAGGTCCGTCTATGGCTACACCTTC. Translated, it gives CASSSRSVYGYTF.

The V call is TRBV4-1, the J call TRBJ2-5, with no clear D. The CDR3 runs 14 residues. Trimming took 2 bases from V and 4 from J, leaving 11 bases between them. The V gene's germline CDR1 is MGHRA and CDR2 YSYEKL. This chain's CDR3 is CASSQSFVSETQYF. The CDR3 coding sequence is TGCGCCAGCAGCCAAAGCTTTGTCTCAGAGACCCAGTACTTC.